Presented here are 10 T cell receptor beta chains from one specimen sequenced in a study of breast tumors, draining lymph nodes, adjacent tissues. Samples came from axillary lymph nodes draining the breast cancer. TCRdb re-called the multiplex PCR reads through MiXCR, storing one row per CDR3 protein. This sample has about 200,000 distinct CDR3 sequences; roughly a third occur once, and the top ten carry over 3.5%. The sample comprised axillary lymph node tissue. Receptors were obtained from a female donor with breast cancer. Some clones in this sample may be carry-over from other donors' samples.

This clonotype was found many times. The chain joins TRBV29-1 to TRBJ1-5; unclear D gene. The CDR3 spans 13 residues. The V end lost 1 base, the J end lost 5 bases, and 9 bases lay between the germline ends. Germline lookup yields CDR1 SQVTM and CDR2 ANQGSEA. The CDR3 sequence: CSVEVSRDQPQHF. The CDR3 DNA reads as TGCAGCGTTGAAGTAAGCCGAGATCAGCCCCAGCATTTT.

This clonotype was counted at least ten times. This chain joins TRBV12-3 or TRBV12-4 and TRBJ2-3; either TRBD1 or TRBD2 may supply D (5 bases each). V was shortened by 2 bases and J by 4 bases, with 10 bases between the two germline ends. CDR3 length equals 14 residues. The CDR3 DNA is TGTGCCAGCAGTTTATTTGGGGGTTCAGATACGCAGTATTTT. Translating gives CASSLFGGSDTQYF.

The rearrangement joins TRBV10-2 to TRBJ2-7; TRBD1 matches 8 bases. The ends lost 2 bases at V and 5 bases at J; junction bases unmatched: 8. This CDR3 spans 15 amino acids. Germline V CDR1 and CDR2: WSHSY, SAAADI. The CDR3 protein is CASSETGTGNNEQYF. CDR3 in DNA: TGCGCCAGCAGTGAGACAGGGACAGGAAACAACGAGCAGTACTTC.

This chain uses TRBV27 with TRBJ2-3, with 8 nucleotides matching TRBD2. Germline CDR1 and CDR2: MNHEY and SMNVEV (reference sequence). Trimming cost V 5 bases and J 2 bases; bases outside gene matches: 12. This CDR3 is 17 amino acids long. Here the CDR3 reads CASSELVLAGNTDTQYF. The CDR3 DNA reads as TGTGCCAGCAGTGAGTTAGTTTTAGCGGGAAACACAGATACGCAGTATTTT.

This clonotype came up a few times. The CDR3 end shows no conserved phenylalanine or tryptophan, and so a read error is likely. The chain has TRBV9 and TRBJ2-1, with 11 nucleotides matching TRBD2. This CDR3 is built from 13 residues. With V trimmed by 3 bases and J by 9 bases, 2 bases remained unmatched. Germline V gene sequence: CDR1 SGDLS, CDR2 YYNGEE. In DNA form, the CDR3 reads TGTGCCAGCAGCGGTGGGACTAGCGGTGAGCAGTTCTCC. It translates to CASSGGTSGEQFS.

V is TRBV20-1 and J is TRBJ2-5, with 7 nucleotides matching TRBD1. Germline V gene sequence: CDR1 DFQATT, CDR2 SNEGSKA (reference sequence). This CDR3 has 12 amino acids. Losses at the gene ends were 5 bases for V and 2 bases for J; bases not matched to a gene: 2. The CDR3 sequence is CSASRGQETQYF. CDR3 in DNA: TGCAGTGCTTCCAGGGGGCAAGAGACCCAGTACTTC.

This clonotype was recorded at least ten times. CDR3 sequence: CSAQTAGVEDTQYF. DNA of the CDR3: TGCAGTGCCCAGACGGCGGGAGTTGAAGATACGCAGTATTTT. The chain has TRBV20-1 and TRBJ2-3, with 7 bases lining up with TRBD2. Germline trimming cut 6 bases from V and 5 bases from J; bases unmatched to any gene: 11. The germline V gene encodes CDR1 DFQATT and CDR2 SNEGSKA (reference sequence). The CDR3 sequence is 14 residues long.

This clonotype was seen ten or more times. This chain joins TRBV6-1 and TRBJ1-2, with TRBD1 matching over 8 bases. From germline, CDR1 is MNHNS and CDR2 SASEGT. V was pared by 6 bases and J by 4 bases, with 7 bases of the junction left unmatched. There are 14 residues in the CDR3. CDR3 residues: CASSLDRVVYGYTF. The CDR3 DNA reads TGTGCCAGCAGCTTGGACAGGGTGGTCTATGGCTACACCTTC.

This rearrangement joins TRBV20-1 to TRBJ1-2; weak D call: TRBD1 (5 bases). Germline assignment: CDR1 DFQATT and CDR2 SNEGSKA (reference sequence). The CDR3 runs to 12 residues. The V and J ends lost 5 bases and 4 bases respectively, with 11 bases between them. The chain's CDR3 is CSAEGVGYGYTF. The DNA for the CDR3 is TGCAGTGCTGAAGGGGTCGGCTATGGCTACACCTTC.

The table lists this clonotype with many counts. This chain uses TRBV20-1 with TRBJ2-5, with D uncertain. V shed 3 bases and J shed 2 bases, with 16 bases lying between them. Germline V gene sequence: CDR1 DFQATT, CDR2 SNEGSKA (reference sequence). CDR3 size: 15 residues. CDR3 DNA sequence: TGCAGTGCTAGCTTTAACCTCATTCATCAAGAGACCCAGTACTTC. Protein sequence: CSASFNLIHQETQYF.